Below, 10 T cell receptor beta chains from the same sample are listed, as sequenced in a study of T cell responses to AZD1222 COVID-19 vaccine. Generated by immunoSEQ multiplex PCR, the TCRdb table keeps only in-frame clones and is missing some. The top ten hold over 4% of the sample, which has over 65,000 clones, roughly 89% seen once. The sequencing here drew on peripheral blood, taken 28 days after the second AZD1222 dose. These receptors came from an adult who received the AZD1222 COVID-19 vaccine.

The genes are TRBV29-1 and TRBJ2-1; tentative D call: TRBD2 (6 bases). The V gene's germline CDR1 is SQVTM and CDR2 ANQGSEA. The CDR3 spans 17 residues. V lost 7 bases, J lost 3 bases, and 25 bases lay in between. CDR3 sequence reads: CSAKIKRPGLIYNEQFF. DNA of the CDR3: TGCAGCGCGAAAATAAAGCGGCCGGGACTTATCTACAATGAGCAGTTCTTC.

The rearrangement links TRBV9 to TRBJ2-7, with TRBD1 as a possible D gene (6 bases). V was cut by 4 bases and J by 1 base, with 15 bases left in between. Germline V gene data show CDR1 as SGDLS and CDR2 as YYNGEE. The CDR3 consists of 15 residues. The CDR3 nucleotides read TGTGCCAGCAGCACAACCGGGACAACATCCTACGAGCAGTACTTC. This encodes CASSTTGTTSYEQYF.

The J gene is TRBJ2-7, the V gene TRBV27, with D hard to call. V was cut by 2 bases and J by 1 base, with 12 bases left in between. Germline V gene lookup returns CDR1 MNHEY and CDR2 SMNVEV (reference sequence). CDR3 length: 15 residues. Written as DNA, the CDR3 is TGTGCCAGCAGTTTAGTGGGGTCGTTATCCTACGAGCAGTACTTC. Translation gives CASSLVGSLSYEQYF.

V is TRBV7-6 and J is TRBJ2-3; D remains ambiguous. The V gene lost 1 base and the J gene lost 1 base, with 12 bases spanning the gap. This CDR3 region has 16 residues. Germline loops: CDR1 SGHVS, CDR2 FNYEAQ. The CDR3 is CASSLEENLGTDTQYF. CDR3 coding DNA: TGTGCCAGCAGCTTAGAGGAGAATCTGGGCACAGATACGCAGTATTTT. Combining the CDR3 with reference TRBV7-6 and TRBJ2-3 gives the whole variable domain GAGVSQSPRYKVTKRGQDVALRCDPISGHVSLYWYRQALGQGPEFLTYFNYEAQQDKSGLPNDRFSAERPEGSISTLTIQRTEQRDSAMYRCASSLEENLGTDTQYFGPGTRLTVL.

The rearrangement joins TRBV5-1 to TRBJ2-1; 10 bases agree with TRBD1. In germline, CDR1 is SGHRS, CDR2 YFSETQ. Trimming removed 4 bases from V and 3 bases from J; junction bases left unmatched: 4. The CDR3 extends over 15 amino acids. In nucleotides, the CDR3 is TGCGCCAGCAGCCCTCGGACAGGGGGCTACAATGAGCAGTTCTTC. This sequence encodes CASSPRTGGYNEQFF.

The V call is TRBV3-1 (or the pseudogene TRBV3-2), the J call TRBJ2-1; the D call may be TRBD1 or TRBD2 (6 bases each). Germline values: CDR1 LGHDT, CDR2 YNNKEL (reference sequence). The CDR3 runs to 15 residues. The V end was cut by 1 base, the J end by 5 bases, with 12 bases between. The CDR3 DNA reads as TGTGCCAGCAGCCAAGTCCGGGGGCGCCACAATGAGCAGTTCTTC. Translation: CASSQVRGRHNEQFF.

The chain recombines TRBV2 with TRBJ2-7; 8 bases are shared with TRBD2. The CDR3 is 14 amino acids. CDR1 and CDR2 from the germline V gene are SNHLY and FYNNEI. The ends lost 7 bases at V and 3 bases at J; junction bases unmatched: 8. The DNA of the CDR3 is TGTGCCAGCAACCCGGGGGGGAGCCTCTACGAGCAGTACGTC. Translated: CASNPGGSLYEQYV.

This clone came up a few times. The chain is built from TRBV29-1 and TRBJ2-3, with D perhaps matching TRBD1 (5 bases). Trimming cost V 4 bases and J 0 bases, with 8 bases left between them. The CDR3 spans 13 residues. Germline CDR1 reads SQVTM; CDR2 reads ANQGSEA. The CDR3 DNA is TGCAGCGTTGCTAGGGGCAGCACAGATACGCAGTATTTT. Translated, it gives CSVARGSTDTQYF.

This clone was observed a handful of times. J is TRBJ1-2 and V is TRBV3-1 (or the pseudogene TRBV3-2), with TRBD1 as a possible D gene (5 bases). The V gene lost 1 base and the J gene lost 2 bases, with 8 bases spanning the gap. CDR1 is LGHDT, CDR2 YNNKEL, per germline (reference sequence). The CDR3 is 14 amino acids. The CDR3 bases are TGTGCCAGCAGCCAAGGGGGGAGCAACTATGGCTACACCTTC. Residues: CASSQGGSNYGYTF.

The chain employs TRBV11-2 and TRBJ1-1; possible D gene TRBD1, 6 bases. Trimming took 5 bases from V and 1 from J, leaving 14 bases between them. The CDR3 spans 15 residues. Germline V lookup: CDR1 SGHAT, CDR2 FQNNGV. The CDR3 protein is CASSIGGRRNTEAFF. The CDR3 bases are TGTGCCAGCAGCATAGGGGGGAGACGGAACACTGAAGCTTTCTTT.